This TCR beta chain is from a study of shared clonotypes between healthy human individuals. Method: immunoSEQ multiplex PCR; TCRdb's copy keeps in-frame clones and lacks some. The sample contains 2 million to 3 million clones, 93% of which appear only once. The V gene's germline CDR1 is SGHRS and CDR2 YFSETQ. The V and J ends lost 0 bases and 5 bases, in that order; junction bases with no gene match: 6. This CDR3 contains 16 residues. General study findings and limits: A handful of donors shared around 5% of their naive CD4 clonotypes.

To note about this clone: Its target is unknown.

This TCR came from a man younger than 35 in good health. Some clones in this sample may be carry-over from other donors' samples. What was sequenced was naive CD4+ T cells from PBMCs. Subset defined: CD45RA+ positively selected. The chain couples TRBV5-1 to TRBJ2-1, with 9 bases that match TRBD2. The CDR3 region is CASSLAWTSVNNEQFF. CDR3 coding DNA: TGCGCCAGCAGCTTGGCTTGGACTAGCGTGAACAATGAGCAGTTCTTC.